This T cell receptor (beta chain) was captured by sequencing in a study of OX40 agonist ivuxolimab in advanced cancers. The overall study: Patients receiving dose escalation had hepatocellular carcinoma, melanoma, renal cell or head and neck cancer.

Study-level results: Among patients with partial responses at 0.1-3.0 mg/kg, clonal expansion was among the lowest.

Details on this clone: Its specificity is not known.

Germline V lookup: CDR1 SGHRS, CDR2 YFSETQ. The CDR3 is 14 amino acids. Trimming took 7 bases from V and 2 from J, leaving 12 bases between them. Generated by immunoSEQ multiplex PCR, the TCRdb table keeps only in-frame clones and is missing some. Of some 79,000 clones in the sample, 88% were seen once. This rearrangement joins TRBV5-1 to TRBJ2-2; D gene unclear. The sequences come from CD4+ or CD8+ T cells sorted from blood, collected in a trial of the OX40 agonist ivuxolimab. The TCR originated in an adult with an advanced solid tumor such as melanoma, head and neck, liver or kidney cancer. CDR3 DNA sequence: TGCGCCAGCGGACCCCCTTCTAACACCGGGGAGCTGTTTTTT. Residues: CASGPPSNTGELFF.